This TCR beta chain stems from a study of T cells in Graves' hyperthyroidism and ophthalmopathy. The J segment lost 0 bases and the V segment lost 3 bases, leaving 10 bases of the junction unmatched. The germline gives CDR1 MGHRA, CDR2 YSYEKL. CDR3 size: 19 residues. Every diagnosis used clinical symptoms, serum thyroxine and TRAb, thyroid ultrasound and orbital computed tomography. The PBMCs had their origin in 10 ml of fresh peripheral blood. Study-level findings and limits: Model output signaled ophthalmopathy a median roughly 6.5 months ahead of onset. Most thyroid clonotypes with frequency above 0.001 were detected in blood.

Points on this clonotype: Its matching antigen is unknown.

Amplification of TCR beta CDR3 regions was performed using RNA transcripts as template. HTBI primers were the set used in a first-round RT-PCR of the TCR CDR3. TCRdb reprocessed the multiplex PCR reads via MiXCR and lists one record per CDR3 protein. The data hold about 530,000 distinct CDR3 sequences, with 15% to 20% observed a single time. Material for sequencing was blood. The chain recombines TRBV4-1 with TRBJ2-7, with 14 bases identical to TRBD2. This clonotype originated in a woman between 18 and 29 years old with Graves' ophthalmopathy. The CDR3 DNA reads as TGCGCCAGCAGCCAGGGACTAGCGGGAGTTCTAATGGGCTCCTACGAGCAGTACTTC. Its translation is CASSQGLAGVLMGSYEQYF.